This T cell receptor (beta chain) was recovered during a study of Ad26.COV2.S vaccination and SARS-CoV-2 variants (dated by TCRdb to 2020 to 2022). Context from the whole study: Donors in the vaccine arm were drawn from COV1001, a phase I-IIa trial of Ad26.COV2.S in healthy adults that was multicentre, randomized, double-blind and placebo-controlled. A total of around 32 samples were included in the TCR-sequenced set, comprising roughly 19 Ad26.COV2.S vaccine recipients, 5 placebo recipients and 8 SARS-CoV-2 convalescent individuals. Dosing of Ad26.COV2.S was intramuscular, at either 5x10^10 or 1x10^11 viral particles, delivered as one shot or as two shots spaced 56 days apart. Participants in the trial were split at random into five groups of five each, receiving low-dose or high-dose Ad26.COV2.S once or twice, or else placebo on both occasions. Throughout the experiments and outcome assessment, investigators stayed blinded to trial group allocation. The specificity and breadth of SARS-CoV-2-reactive T cell receptors after Ad26.COV2.S vaccination were assessed by TCRbeta repertoire sequencing. Overall study outcomes, separate from this receptor: Comparing responses between vaccine doses or regimens was not something the study was powered to do. Compared with placebo recipients, Ad26.COV2.S recipients showed higher spike-specific TCR breadth (P = 0.0014). After vaccination, substantial breadth of spike-specific CD8+ and CD4+ T cell responses was reported. Vaccine and placebo recipients had comparable non-spike TCR breadth, which fits with the vaccine containing only spike. The authors noted that the TCR breadth and depth analyses may have underestimated total T cell responses.

On this clone: Its antigen remains undetermined. No clone much larger than this one lies a single base away; base qualities are absent.

Taken with the paper, the label for treatment or condition translates to: about 20 received Ad26.COV2.S at low or high dose, single or two shots; about five received placebo; per-sample allocation not given. For vaccine and placebo recipients, repertoires were sequenced using samples collected on day 63 after the first injection. Cohort 1b enrolled roughly 25 adults aged 18-55 years at a single site in Boston, USA, between 29 July and 7 August 2020. Ad26.COV2.S was a replication-incompetent adenovirus type 26 vector expressing a prefusion-stabilized SARS-CoV-2 spike protein from the original Wuhan strain. The CDR3 numbers 13 residues from cysteine through phenylalanine. This entry keeps only the CDR3 DNA: 39 bases, framed from base 1. CDR1 MNHEY and CDR2 SVGAGI are derived from the germline V gene. The germline ends are 18 bases apart after V is trimmed by 5 bases and J by 11 bases. TCRbeta CDR3 regions were sequenced with the immunoSEQ Assay. After extraction, genomic DNA underwent amplification by bias-controlled multiplex PCR, followed by high-throughput sequencing. The source study handled its data this way. Collapsing and filtering of sequences were performed to quantify the absolute abundance of each unique TCRbeta CDR3 region. Usable DNA was measured by amplifying reference genes present in all nucleated cells, and TCRbeta template counts were normalized to that usable DNA to estimate T cell fraction. Repertoire TCRs were annotated as SARS-CoV-2-specific by exact matching of V gene, CDR3 amino acid sequence and J gene to a known reactive TCR set. MIRA supplied the reference SARS-CoV-2 TCR set, which was filtered for enrichment in COVID-19-positive ImmuneCODE repertoires so that public or cross-reactive TCRs were removed. Based on the MIRA antigens, annotated TCRs were further analysed at the level of specific ORF or position within ORF. Breadth was defined as the number of annotated unique rearrangements divided by the total number of unique productive rearrangements, and depth was defined as the summed frequency of the annotated unique rearrangements. TCR breadth was compared between groups using two-sided Wilcoxon rank-sum tests. TCRdb carries this immuneACCESS record with in-frame sequences only. Its versions omit some clonotypes, under half of them owing to an unresolved V gene in the studies checked, with the rest unexplained. V and J calls and clone size are given by that table; D and trimming were obtained from the DNA. Here the sample has more than 300,000 clones; roughly 84% occur a single time. More than 1.5% of the sample goes to the ten largest clones.

The rearrangement joined TRBV6-5 to TRBJ1-1; 6 matching bases give a weak D call of TRBD1. The clonotype comes from a person between 18 and 65 years old who received the Ad26.COV2.S COVID-19 vaccine or a placebo. The sequences come from peripheral blood, collected in a trial of Ad26.COV2.S vaccine versus placebo. The CDR3 region: CASSQGTAGRAFF. The sequenced DNA: TGTGCCAGCAGTCAGGGGACTGCCGGACGGGCTTTCTTT.